This T cell receptor (beta chain) was captured by sequencing in a study of cytomegalovirus exposure and HLA in healthy donors. Germline assignment: CDR1 KGHSH and CDR2 LQKENI. V lost 3 bases to trimming and J lost 0 bases, with 6 bases between them. The CDR3 sequence is 14 residues long. Separate from the roughly 720-subject first cohort was the approximately 130-subject validation cohort, to which the donors belonged. This table comes from immunoSEQ multiplex PCR, and its TCRdb copy is limited to in-frame clones, with some not included. The data hold 71,000 or so clones, with approximately 94% observed a single time.

The chain is built from TRBV18 and TRBJ2-1; D not resolved. The sequenced sample was PBMCs. This TCR was sampled from a man aged 18 to 29 in good health and CMV-seropositive. DNA of the CDR3: TGTGCCAGCTCACCCGCGGTCTCCTACAATGAGCAGTTCTTC. It codes for CASSPAVSYNEQFF.